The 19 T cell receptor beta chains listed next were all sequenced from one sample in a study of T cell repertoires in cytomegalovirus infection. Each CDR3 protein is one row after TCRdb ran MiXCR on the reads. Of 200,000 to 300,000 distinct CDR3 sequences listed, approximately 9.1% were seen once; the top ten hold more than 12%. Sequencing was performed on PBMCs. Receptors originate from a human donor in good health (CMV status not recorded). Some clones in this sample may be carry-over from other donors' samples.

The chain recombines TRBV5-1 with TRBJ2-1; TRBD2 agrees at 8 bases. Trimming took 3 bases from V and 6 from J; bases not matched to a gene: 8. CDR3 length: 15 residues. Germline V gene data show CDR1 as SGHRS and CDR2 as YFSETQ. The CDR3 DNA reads TGCGCCAGCAGCTCTACTAGCGGAGTCCCCAATGAGCAGTTCTTC. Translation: CASSSTSGVPNEQFF. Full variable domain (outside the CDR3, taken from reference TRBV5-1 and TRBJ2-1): KAGVTQTPRYLIKTRGQQVTLSCSPISGHRSVSWYQQTPGQGLQFLFEYFSETQRNKGNFPGRFSGRQFSNSRSEMNVSTLELGDSALYLCASSSTSGVPNEQFFGPGTRLTVL.

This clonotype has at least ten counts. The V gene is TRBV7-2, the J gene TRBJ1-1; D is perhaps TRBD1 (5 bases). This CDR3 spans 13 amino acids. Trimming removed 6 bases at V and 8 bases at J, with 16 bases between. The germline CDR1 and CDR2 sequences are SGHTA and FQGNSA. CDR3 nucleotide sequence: TGTGCCAGCAGTGAGTCGTCCGGGGCGGAAGCTTTCTTT. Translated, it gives CASSESSGAEAFF.

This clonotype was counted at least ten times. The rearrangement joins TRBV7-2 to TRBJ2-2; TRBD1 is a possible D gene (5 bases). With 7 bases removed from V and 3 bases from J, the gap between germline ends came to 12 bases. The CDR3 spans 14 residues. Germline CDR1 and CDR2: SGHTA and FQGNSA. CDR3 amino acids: CASTKGLHTGELFF. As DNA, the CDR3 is TGTGCCAGCACCAAGGGGCTACACACCGGGGAGCTGTTTTTT. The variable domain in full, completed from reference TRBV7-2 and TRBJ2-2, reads GAGVSQSPSNKVTEKGKDVELRCDPISGHTALYWYRQSLGQGLEFLIYFQGNSAPDKSGLPSDRFSAERTGGSVSTLTIQRTQQEDSAVYLCASTKGLHTGELFFGEGSRLTVL.

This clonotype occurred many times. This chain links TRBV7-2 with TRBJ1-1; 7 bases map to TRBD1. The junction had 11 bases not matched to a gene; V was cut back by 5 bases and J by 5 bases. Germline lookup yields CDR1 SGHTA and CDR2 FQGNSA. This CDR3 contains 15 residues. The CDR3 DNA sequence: TGTGCCAGCAGCCTACGACAGGGTCGTAGGACTGAAGCTTTCTTT. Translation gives CASSLRQGRRTEAFF.

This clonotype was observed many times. Here the CDR3 DNA reads TGCAGCGCACAATGGGGGCCTGAAGCTTTCTTT. Amino acid sequence: CSAQWGPEAFF. The chain has TRBV29-1 and TRBJ1-1, with D possibly being TRBD1 (6 bases). V lost 7 bases, J lost 6 bases, and 12 bases lay in between. Germline loops: CDR1 SQVTM, CDR2 ANQGSEA. The CDR3 contains 11 residues. Combining the CDR3 with reference TRBV29-1 and TRBJ1-1 gives the whole variable domain SAVISQKPSRDICQRGTSLTIQCQVDSQVTMMFWYRQQPGQSLTLIATANQGSEATYESGFVIDKFPISRPNLTFSTLTVSNMSPEDSSIYLCSAQWGPEAFFGQGTRLTVV.

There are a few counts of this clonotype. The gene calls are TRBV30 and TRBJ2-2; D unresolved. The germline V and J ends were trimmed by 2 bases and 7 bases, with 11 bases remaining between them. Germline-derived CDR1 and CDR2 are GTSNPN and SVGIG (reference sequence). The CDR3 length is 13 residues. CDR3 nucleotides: TGTGCCTGGAGTAAAAAACTCGGCGGGGAGCTGTTTTTT. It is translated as CAWSKKLGGELFF.

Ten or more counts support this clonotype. The CDR3 spells CASSLGSIKYEQYF. The CDR3 region has the DNA TGTGCCAGCAGCTTAGGCAGCATCAAATACGAGCAGTACTTC. The rearrangement joins TRBV7-2 to TRBJ2-7; D is undetermined. CDR3 size: 14 residues. Trimming stripped 1 base from V and 4 bases from J, with 11 bases between. CDR1 and CDR2 from the germline V gene are SGHTA and FQGNSA.

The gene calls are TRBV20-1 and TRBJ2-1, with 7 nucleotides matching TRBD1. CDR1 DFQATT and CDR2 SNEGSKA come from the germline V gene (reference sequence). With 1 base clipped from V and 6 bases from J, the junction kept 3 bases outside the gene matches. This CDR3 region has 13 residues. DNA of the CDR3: TGCAGTGCTAGAGGGCCAGGGGGCAATGAGCAGTTCTTC. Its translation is CSARGPGGNEQFF.

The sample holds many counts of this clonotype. The CDR3 sequence: CASSFGGVEQFF. Written as DNA, the CDR3 is TGTGCCAGTAGTTTTGGGGGCGTTGAGCAGTTCTTC. The chain is built from TRBV19 and TRBJ2-1, with D possibly being TRBD1 (6 bases). This CDR3 is 12 amino acids long. Trimming stripped 5 bases from V and 9 bases from J, with 11 bases between. CDR1 and CDR2 from the germline V gene are LNHDA and SQIVND (reference sequence). Filled out from reference TRBV19 and TRBJ2-1, the complete variable domain reads DGGITQSPKYLFRKEGQNVTLSCEQNLNHDAMYWYRQDPGQGLRLIYYSQIVNDFQKGDIAEGYSVSREKKESFPLTVTSAQKNPTAFYLCASSFGGVEQFFGPGTRLTVL.

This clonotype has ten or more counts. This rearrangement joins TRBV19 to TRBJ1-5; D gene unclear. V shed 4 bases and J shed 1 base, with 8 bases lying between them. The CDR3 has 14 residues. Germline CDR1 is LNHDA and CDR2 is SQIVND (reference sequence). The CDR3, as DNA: TGTGCCAGTAGTACCGACTTCAGCAATCAGCCCCAGCATTTT. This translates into CASSTDFSNQPQHF.

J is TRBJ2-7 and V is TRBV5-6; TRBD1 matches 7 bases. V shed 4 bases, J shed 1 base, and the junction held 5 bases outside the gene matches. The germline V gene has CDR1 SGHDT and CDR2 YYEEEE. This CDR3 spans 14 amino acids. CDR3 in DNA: TGTGCCAGCAGCGCCAAGACAGGGTCCTACGAGCAGTACTTC. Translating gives CASSAKTGSYEQYF.

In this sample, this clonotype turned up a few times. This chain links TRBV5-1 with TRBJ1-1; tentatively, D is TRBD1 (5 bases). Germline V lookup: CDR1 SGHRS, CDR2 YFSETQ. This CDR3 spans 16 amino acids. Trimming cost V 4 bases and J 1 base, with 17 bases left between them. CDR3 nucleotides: TGCGCCAGCAGCCATCAAGGGGTTGCCCAGAACACTGAAGCTTTCTTT. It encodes CASSHQGVAQNTEAFF. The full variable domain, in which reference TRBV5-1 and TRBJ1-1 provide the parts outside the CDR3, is KAGVTQTPRYLIKTRGQQVTLSCSPISGHRSVSWYQQTPGQGLQFLFEYFSETQRNKGNFPGRFSGRQFSNSRSEMNVSTLELGDSALYLCASSHQGVAQNTEAFFGQGTRLTVV.

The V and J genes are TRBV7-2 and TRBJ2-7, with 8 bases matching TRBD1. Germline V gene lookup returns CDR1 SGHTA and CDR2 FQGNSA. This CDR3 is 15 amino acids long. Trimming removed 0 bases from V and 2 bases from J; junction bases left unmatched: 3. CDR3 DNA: TGTGCCAGCAGCTTAGCGACAGGGGCCACCTACGAGCAGTACTTC. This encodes CASSLATGATYEQYF.

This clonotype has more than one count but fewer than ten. The CDR3 spells CASSLDQGSLDEQYF. CDR3 sequence (DNA): TGTGCCAGCAGCTTGGATCAGGGATCCTTGGACGAGCAGTACTTC. V is TRBV5-4 and J is TRBJ2-7, with D tentatively TRBD1 (5 bases). The CDR3 has 15 residues. Trimming removed 0 bases at V and 5 bases at J, with 15 bases between. Germline CDR1 and CDR2: SGHNT and YYREEE (reference sequence).

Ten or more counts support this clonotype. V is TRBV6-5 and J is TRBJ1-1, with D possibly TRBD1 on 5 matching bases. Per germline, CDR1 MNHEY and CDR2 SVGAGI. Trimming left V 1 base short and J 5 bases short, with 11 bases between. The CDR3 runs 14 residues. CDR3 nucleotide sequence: TGTGCCAGCAGTTACTTGGGGGGGGGGACTGAAGCTTTCTTT. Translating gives CASSYLGGGTEAFF.

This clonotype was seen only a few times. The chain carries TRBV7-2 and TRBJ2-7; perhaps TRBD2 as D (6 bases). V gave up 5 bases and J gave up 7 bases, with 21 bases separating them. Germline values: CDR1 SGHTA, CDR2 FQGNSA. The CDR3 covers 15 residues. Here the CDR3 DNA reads TGTGCCAGCAGCCCCCTGGCGCTAGCGATCGGTGAGCAGTACTTC. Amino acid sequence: CASSPLALAIGEQYF.

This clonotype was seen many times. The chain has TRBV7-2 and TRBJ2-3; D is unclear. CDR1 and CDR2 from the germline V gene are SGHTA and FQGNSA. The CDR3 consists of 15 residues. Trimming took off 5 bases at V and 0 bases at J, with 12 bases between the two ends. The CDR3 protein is CASSPRRGSTDTQYF. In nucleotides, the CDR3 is TGTGCCAGCAGCCCCCGGCGTGGCAGCACAGATACGCAGTATTTT.

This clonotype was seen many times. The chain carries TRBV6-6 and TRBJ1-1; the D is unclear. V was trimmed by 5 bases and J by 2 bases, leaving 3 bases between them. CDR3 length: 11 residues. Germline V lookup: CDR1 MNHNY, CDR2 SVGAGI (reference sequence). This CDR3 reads CASSKNTEAFF. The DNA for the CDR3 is TGTGCCAGCAGTAAAAACACTGAAGCTTTCTTT.

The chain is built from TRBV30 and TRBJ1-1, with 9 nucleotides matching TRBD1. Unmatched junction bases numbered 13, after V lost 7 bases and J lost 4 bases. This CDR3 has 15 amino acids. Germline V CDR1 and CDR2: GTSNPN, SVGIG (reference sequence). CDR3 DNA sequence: TGTGCCTTTCTCCCGGGACAGGGAATGGCCACTGAAGCTTTCTTT. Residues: CAFLPGQGMATEAFF.